This T cell receptor (beta chain) originates from a study of T-cell reconstitution after alpha-beta-depleted transplantation in children. Using unique molecular identifiers, the investigators prepared the TCRbeta library. Each CDR3 protein is one row after TCRdb ran MiXCR on the PCR reads. The sample has some 590,000 distinct CDR3 sequences, 10% seen once; the top ten hold about 4.3%. CDR1 and CDR2 from the germline V gene are SEHNR and FQNEAQ (reference sequence). The CDR3 consists of 14 residues. V was cut by 3 bases and J by 4 bases, with 9 bases left in between. The specimen comprised PBMCs from the stem cell graft donor, sampled from the stem cell graft. This TCR was recovered from a human donor who donated a stem cell graft to a child with acute myeloid leukemia. The chain carries TRBV7-9 and TRBJ1-4; no clear D gene. CDR3 protein: CASSLAAFNEKLFF. CDR3 DNA sequence: TGTGCCAGCAGCTTGGCGGCCTTTAATGAAAAACTGTTTTTT.